Listed here are 29 T cell receptor beta chains from one sample, sequenced in a study of T cell changes during pregnancy in multiple sclerosis. Sequenced by immunoSEQ multiplex PCR; TCRdb stores in-frame clones only, minus some. The table includes approximately 110,000 clones, 80% to 95% detected once. The sequences come from peripheral blood, collected in the third trimester of pregnancy. The receptor source for this set is a female donor with multiple sclerosis, enrolled in a pregnancy study.

A word on this clone: Since a much larger clone is just one base distant, this may be a read error. Additional DNA sequences in this sample encode the identical CDR3. CDR3 in DNA: TGTGCCAGCAGCGTACAAGCGAACACTGAAGCTTTCTTT. This encodes CASSVQANTEAFF. This chain connects TRBV9 to TRBJ1-1; D ambiguous. Per germline, CDR1 SGDLS and CDR2 YYNGEE. V lost 1 base and J 1 base, leaving 5 bases between the germline ends. The CDR3 runs to 13 residues.

This rearrangement joins TRBV19 to TRBJ2-4; 10 nucleotides agree with TRBD1. The J segment lost 3 bases and the V segment lost 6 bases, leaving 8 bases of the junction unmatched. The CDR3 is made up of 16 amino acids. Germline V gene sequence: CDR1 LNHDA, CDR2 SQIVND (reference sequence). This CDR3 is CASSPGQGKGKNIQYF. As DNA, the CDR3 is TGTGCCAGTAGCCCGGGACAGGGGAAGGGCAAAAACATTCAGTACTTC.

The rearrangement joins TRBV9 to TRBJ1-4, with D perhaps TRBD1 (5 bases). The CDR3 consists of 15 residues. V shed 6 bases and J shed 4 bases, with 16 bases lying between them. Germline V gene sequence: CDR1 SGDLS, CDR2 YYNGEE. The DNA for the CDR3 is TGTGCCAGCAAAGGGCCCCCGACAGTTAATGAAAAACTGTTTTTT. Residues: CASKGPPTVNEKLFF.

The rearrangement uses TRBV9 and TRBJ2-1; D possibly corresponds to TRBD2 (5 bases). The CDR3 covers 17 residues. The V and J ends lost 3 bases and 0 bases respectively, with 16 bases between them. The V gene's germline CDR1 is SGDLS and CDR2 YYNGEE. The CDR3 DNA follows: TGTGCCAGCAGCGCCCAGGACTCCCTAAGCTCCTACAATGAGCAGTTCTTC. Translated: CASSAQDSLSSYNEQFF.

The chain has TRBV11-2 and TRBJ1-4, with D unclear. Germline-derived CDR1 and CDR2 are SGHAT and FQNNGV. The V and J ends lost 1 base and 5 bases respectively, with 11 bases between them. The CDR3 runs 15 residues. The CDR3 coding sequence is TGTGCCAGCAGCTTAGGTCCGGGTATGAATGAAAAACTGTTTTTT. Protein sequence: CASSLGPGMNEKLFF.

The CDR3 is CASSERSLTGELFF. The CDR3 DNA is TGTGCCAGCAGTGAACGGTCTCTTACCGGGGAGCTGTTTTTT. The V and J genes are TRBV6-4 and TRBJ2-2; no reliable D call. The V gene lost 3 bases and the J gene lost 5 bases, with 10 bases spanning the gap. This CDR3 contains 14 residues. Germline V gene lookup returns CDR1 MRHNA and CDR2 SNTAGT.

The chain combines TRBV7-2 with TRBJ1-6; TRBD1 matches 8 bases. CDR1 and CDR2 from the germline V gene are SGHTA and FQGNSA. Losses at the gene ends were 2 bases for V and 10 bases for J; bases not matched to a gene: 13. This CDR3 contains 17 residues. CDR3 sequence reads: CASSLRRQGPGGSPLHF. CDR3 coding DNA: TGTGCCAGCAGCTTAAGGCGACAGGGGCCCGGGGGATCACCCCTCCACTTT.

The gene calls are TRBV6-1 and TRBJ1-3; D uncertain. This CDR3 contains 17 residues. V lost 0 bases, J lost 1 base, and 13 bases lay in between. Germline V gene lookup returns CDR1 MNHNS and CDR2 SASEGT. The CDR3 protein is CASSEALRVISGNTIYF. CDR3 bases: TGTGCCAGCAGTGAAGCGCTTCGGGTGATTTCTGGAAACACCATATATTTT.

The chain recombines TRBV7-3 with TRBJ2-3; TRBD2 matches 9 bases. In germline, CDR1 is SGHTA, CDR2 FQGTGA. The ends lost 1 base at V and 5 bases at J; junction bases unmatched: 7. This CDR3 region has 16 residues. The CDR3 here is CASSLRPSGTIDTQYF. CDR3 nucleotides: TGTGCCAGCAGCTTAAGGCCTAGCGGGACGATAGATACGCAGTATTTT.

J is TRBJ1-2 and V is TRBV30; 8 positions agree with TRBD1. J gave up 6 bases and V 2 bases, and 2 bases lay outside the gene matches. The CDR3 spans 12 residues. From germline, CDR1 is GTSNPN and CDR2 SVGIG (reference sequence). The CDR3 region has the DNA TGTGCCTGGAGTACAGGGGGAAATGGCTACACCTTC. Encoded protein: CAWSTGGNGYTF.

The chain combines TRBV7-3 with TRBJ2-3, with 7 bases lining up with TRBD1. The V and J ends lost 5 bases and 0 bases, in that order; junction bases with no gene match: 5. The CDR3 sequence is 15 residues long. The germline CDR1 and CDR2 sequences are SGHTA and FQGTGA. Written as DNA, the CDR3 is TGTGCCAGCAGCGCGACAGGGAGAAGCACAGATACGCAGTATTTT. Translating gives CASSATGRSTDTQYF.

On this clone itself: This sample also contains other DNA sequences that code for the same CDR3. The V and J genes are TRBV18 and TRBJ1-5; D unclear. With 2 bases removed from V and 4 bases from J, the gap between germline ends came to 6 bases. This CDR3 has 13 amino acids. Germline CDR1 KGHSH, CDR2 LQKENI. The CDR3 nucleotides read TGTGCCAGCTCACCAGGGCGAAATCAGCCCCAGCATTTT. It translates to CASSPGRNQPQHF. Full variable domain (missing parts from reference TRBV18 and TRBJ1-5): NAGVMQNPRHLVRRRGQEARLRCSPMKGHSHVYWYRQLPEEGLKFMVYLQKENIIDESGMPKERFSAEFPKEGPSILRIQQVVRGDSAAYFCASSPGRNQPQHFGDGTRLSIL.

V is TRBV6-6 and J is TRBJ1-3; 8 bases agree with TRBD1. V lost 0 bases, J lost 1 base, and 2 bases stayed unmatched. CDR1 MNHNY and CDR2 SVGAGI come from the germline V gene (reference sequence). The CDR3 totals 16 residues. Here the CDR3 DNA reads TGTGCCAGCAGTTACTCTCACAGGGGGTCTGGAAACACCATATATTTT. Amino acid sequence: CASSYSHRGSGNTIYF.

This clone has only one observation. V and J are TRBV7-6 and TRBJ2-7; D unclear. The CDR3 has 14 amino acids. Trimming cost V 1 base and J 1 base, with 8 bases left between them. Germline V gene data show CDR1 as SGHVS and CDR2 as FNYEAQ. CDR3 sequence (DNA): TGTGCCAGCAGCTTAGGAATGGCTTCCTACGAGCAGTACTTC. Translated, it gives CASSLGMASYEQYF.

This clone turned up a few times. The CDR3 region has the DNA TGTGCCAGCAGCCCCGGGACAGGGGGCTTCATTCAGTACTTC. This gives the protein CASSPGTGGFIQYF. The chain links TRBV14 to TRBJ2-4, with TRBD1 matching 12 bases. Germline V CDR1 and CDR2: SGHDN, FVKESK. With 4 bases clipped from V and 9 bases from J, the junction kept 4 bases outside the gene matches. The CDR3 loop spans 14 amino acids.

The J gene is TRBJ2-7, the V gene TRBV5-5, with TRBD2 identical over 11 bases. Germline loops: CDR1 SGHKS, CDR2 YYEKEE (reference sequence). V dropped 4 bases and J dropped 6; count of bases not matched to a gene: 6. The CDR3 loop spans 14 amino acids. The CDR3 DNA reads TGTGCCAGCAGCGCACTAGCGGGGGCGGGCGAGCAGTACTTC. This encodes CASSALAGAGEQYF.

The chain has TRBV27 and TRBJ1-2; unclear D gene. The germline CDR1 and CDR2 sequences are MNHEY and SMNVEV (reference sequence). The CDR3 runs 12 residues. With 3 bases removed from V and 7 bases from J, the gap between germline ends came to 9 bases. The DNA of the CDR3 is TGTGCCAGCAGTTTTCGGGGTAGTGGCTACACCTTC. Its translation is CASSFRGSGYTF.

J is TRBJ2-7 and V is TRBV30; 8 nucleotides agree with TRBD2. Germline V gene data show CDR1 as GTSNPN and CDR2 as SVGIG (reference sequence). The length of the CDR3 is 13 residues. J lost 5 bases, V lost 5 bases, and 8 bases had no gene match. The DNA of the CDR3 is TGTGCCTGGGGGCGACTAGCGAAAGACGAGCAGTACTTC. Amino acid sequence: CAWGRLAKDEQYF.

This chain uses TRBV5-1 with TRBJ1-1; 11 nucleotides agree with TRBD1. CDR3 length: 15 amino acids. Trimming removed 6 bases from V and 4 bases from J; junction bases left unmatched: 8. The V gene's germline CDR1 is SGHRS and CDR2 YFSETQ. In nucleotides, the CDR3 is TGCGCCAGCATTAACGGGGGACAGGGGGTCACTGAAGCTTTCTTT. Translating gives CASINGGQGVTEAFF.

The chain has TRBV6-6 and TRBJ2-7; the match to TRBD1 covers 12 bases. The V segment lost 5 bases and the J segment 7 bases; nucleotides outside the gene matches: 12. The CDR3 runs to 16 residues. Germline CDR1 is MNHNY and CDR2 is SVGAGI (reference sequence). The CDR3 reads CASSNHPGQGAPEQYF. CDR3 DNA sequence: TGTGCCAGCAGTAACCATCCGGGACAGGGGGCGCCTGAGCAGTACTTC.

The chain is built from TRBV7-2 and TRBJ1-2; D may be TRBD1 (6 bases). This CDR3 comprises 15 residues. Looked up from germline, CDR1 is SGHTA and CDR2 is FQGNSA. V dropped 2 bases and J dropped 6 bases, with 16 bases sitting between them. The CDR3 DNA follows: TGTGCCAGCAGCTTATTACAGGGAAGACAGGATGGCTACACCTTC. Protein product: CASSLLQGRQDGYTF. The full variable domain, in which reference TRBV7-2 and TRBJ1-2 provide the parts outside the CDR3, is GAGVSQSPSNKVTEKGKDVELRCDPISGHTALYWYRQSLGQGLEFLIYFQGNSAPDKSGLPSDRFSAERTGGSVSTLTIQRTQQEDSAVYLCASSLLQGRQDGYTFGSGTRLTVV.

The chain couples TRBV6-5 to TRBJ1-1; D gene unclear. This CDR3 has 15 residues. CDR1 and CDR2 (germline): MNHEY, SVGAGI. V was cut by 5 bases and J by 3 bases, with 16 bases left in between. The CDR3 loop reads CASSHGRVAYTEAFF. The CDR3 DNA sequence: TGTGCCAGCAGTCACGGCCGGGTGGCGTACACTGAAGCTTTCTTT.

This clone was found once. This sequence joins TRBV5-1 and TRBJ1-1; 9 nucleotides align to TRBD1. The CDR3 totals 15 residues. Germline CDR1 is SGHRS and CDR2 is YFSETQ. After removal of 0 bases from V and 3 bases from J, the junction contained 3 bases not matched to a gene. This CDR3 is CASSLGGQGDTEAFF. The CDR3, as DNA: TGCGCCAGCAGCTTGGGGGGACAGGGTGACACTGAAGCTTTCTTT.

The chain employs TRBV27 and TRBJ1-2; the match to TRBD1 covers 7 bases. The trim removed 6 bases at V and 8 bases at J, leaving 18 bases unmatched. This CDR3 spans 16 amino acids. Germline assignment: CDR1 MNHEY and CDR2 SMNVEV (reference sequence). DNA for the CDR3: TGTGCCAGCAGGGGCCTGCGGGGGGACAGATGGGAAGGCTACACCTTC. Its translation: CASRGLRGDRWEGYTF.

The rearrangement joins TRBV27 to TRBJ2-4, with unresolved D. This CDR3 is 11 amino acids long. V shed 6 bases and J shed 6 bases, with 6 bases lying between them. CDR1 is MNHEY, CDR2 SMNVEV, per germline (reference sequence). The DNA for the CDR3 is TGTGCCAGCAGCCCAGGAAACATTCAGTACTTC. It is translated as CASSPGNIQYF.

The rearrangement links TRBV5-1 to TRBJ2-3, with D maybe TRBD1 (6 bases). The V end lost 5 bases, the J end lost 3 bases, and 16 bases lay between the germline ends. The germline V gene has CDR1 SGHRS and CDR2 YFSETQ. The CDR3 sequence is 15 residues long. DNA of the CDR3: TGCGCCAGCAGGGGGACACCTCGGGATACAGATACGCAGTATTTT. Translating it yields CASRGTPRDTDTQYF.

The chain employs TRBV23-1 and TRBJ1-5; 7 bases align to TRBD1. TRBV23-1 is an ORF; its function is uncertain. The trim removed 3 bases at V and 5 bases at J, leaving 10 bases unmatched. The CDR3 loop spans 16 amino acids. The CDR3 coding sequence is TGCGCCAGCAGTCACCGGGTGGGGACAGCCTATCAGCCCCAGCATTTT. Translating gives CASSHRVGTAYQPQHF.

The chain couples TRBV18 to TRBJ2-1, with 7 bases matching TRBD2. Trimming at V came to 3 bases and at J to 4 bases, leaving 6 bases not matched to a gene. The CDR3 consists of 15 residues. Germline-derived CDR1 and CDR2 are KGHSH and LQKENI. CDR3 protein: CASSPGGGDYNEQFF. As DNA, the CDR3 is TGTGCCAGCTCACCGGGCGGGGGAGATTACAATGAGCAGTTCTTC. Using reference TRBV18 and TRBJ2-1 for the parts outside the CDR3, the full variable domain is NAGVMQNPRHLVRRRGQEARLRCSPMKGHSHVYWYRQLPEEGLKFMVYLQKENIIDESGMPKERFSAEFPKEGPSILRIQQVVRGDSAAYFCASSPGGGDYNEQFFGPGTRLTVL.

The rearrangement links TRBV5-5 to TRBJ1-1; 10 bases line up with TRBD1. This CDR3 is 16 amino acids long. Germline loops: CDR1 SGHKS, CDR2 YYEKEE (reference sequence). Trimming at V came to 2 bases and at J to 2 bases, leaving 6 bases not matched to a gene. The DNA for the CDR3 is TGTGCCAGCAGCTTTCTCGGACAGGGGGTAAACACTGAAGCTTTCTTT. The encoded protein is CASSFLGQGVNTEAFF.